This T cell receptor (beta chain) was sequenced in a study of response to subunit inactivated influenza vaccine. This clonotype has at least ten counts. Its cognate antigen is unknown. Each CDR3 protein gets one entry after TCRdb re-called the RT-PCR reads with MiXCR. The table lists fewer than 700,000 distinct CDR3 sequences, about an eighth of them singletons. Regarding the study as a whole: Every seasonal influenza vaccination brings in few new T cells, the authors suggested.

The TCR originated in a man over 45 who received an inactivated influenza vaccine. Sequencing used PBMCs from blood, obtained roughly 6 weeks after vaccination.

The CDR3 region has the DNA TGTGCCAGCAGTCGAGCGGGGGGGCGTGAGACCCAGTACTTC. Protein: CASSRAGGRETQYF. The rearrangement joins TRBV12-3 or TRBV12-4 to TRBJ2-5; 10 nucleotides agree with TRBD2. Germline trimming cut 5 bases from V and 5 bases from J; bases unmatched to any gene: 5. The CDR3 consists of 14 residues.